The entry that follows covers one TCR beta chain sequence. The antigen is not known. Vbeta (60) and Jbeta (13) primers were used in the PCR. Data came from immunoSEQ multiplex PCR; TCRdb stores just in-frame clones and leaves some out. Here the sample spans 170,000 or so clones, roughly 78% being singletons. This sample was included in a study of cytomegalovirus exposure and HLA in healthy donors. Overall study findings and caveats: Several top significant clusters appeared, in a later analysis, to be linked to common viral pathogens.

The CDR3 is 16 amino acids. V lost 5 bases and J lost 3, with 19 bases in between. Germline-derived CDR1 and CDR2 are ENHRY and SYGVKD. The receptor was isolated from a woman between 50 and 59 years old in good health and CMV-seropositive. The J gene is TRBJ1-2, the V gene TRBV10-3; possible D gene TRBD1, 5 bases. The specimen was PBMCs. CDR3 region: CAISKGLGTGDYGYTF. In nucleotides, the CDR3 is TGTGCCATCAGTAAAGGGTTAGGGACTGGTGACTATGGCTACACCTTC.